The 14 T cell receptor beta chains reported below all come from one sample, sequenced in a study of T cells expressing NK-cell markers. One entry per CDR3 protein, without DNA, is what TCRdb gives after re-calling the 5' RACE reads. Its table lists about 460,000 distinct CDR3 sequences. Sequencing used blood T cells: a sorted CD56 or NKG2C T cell subset, CD4+ or CD8+ T cells, or bulk PBMC T cells (not recorded which). Source of these receptors: a woman aged 45-60 years in good health.

This rearrangement joins TRBV12-3 or TRBV12-4 to TRBJ2-1; lacking DNA, the TRBD1 call made by TCRdb goes unchecked. This CDR3 spans 12 amino acids. The CDR3 region is CASSPLERQWFF.

The chain combines TRBV2 with TRBJ1-2. The germline gives CDR1 SNHLY, CDR2 FYNNEI. The CDR3 consists of 11 residues. CDR3: CASSEGYGYTF.

The gene calls are TRBV4-1 and TRBJ2-5. CDR1 is MGHRA and CDR2 is YSYEKL in the germline V gene. This CDR3 is 12 amino acids long. The chain's CDR3 is CASSQDPLTQYF.

This chain connects TRBV12-3 or TRBV12-4 to TRBJ1-2. The CDR3 loop spans 15 amino acids. CDR3 residues: CASSRNYSPNYGYTF.

This chain connects TRBV4-2 to TRBJ2-1; the D gene TCRdb calls, TRBD2, cannot be checked with no DNA. Germline CDR1 LGHNA, CDR2 YNFKEQ. The CDR3 contains 17 residues. CDR3 residues: CASSQMGTSGVLNEQFF.

V gene TRBV4-1 combines with J gene TRBJ2-1. Germline CDR1 MGHRA, CDR2 YSYEKL. This CDR3 contains 13 residues. The CDR3 loop is CASSQDIAYEQFF.

This chain links TRBV11-2 with TRBJ2-1; TCRdb picks TRBD2, but there is no DNA to check that call. The length of the CDR3 is 15 residues. The germline V gene has CDR1 SGHAT and CDR2 FQNNGV. The CDR3 is CASNHEREGNNEQFF. Full variable domain (remainder filled in from reference TRBV11-2 and TRBJ2-1): EAGVAQSPRYKIIEKRQSVAFWCNPISGHATLYWYQQILGQGPKLLIQFQNNGVVDDSQLPKDRFSAERLKGVDSTLKIQPAKLEDSAVYLCASNHEREGNNEQFFGPGTRLTVL.

V usage is TRBV20-1 and J usage is TRBJ2-2; TCRdb gives TRBD1 as the D gene, but with no DNA this cannot be confirmed. Germline CDR1 reads DFQATT; CDR2 reads SNEGSKA (reference sequence). CDR3 length equals 14 residues. CDR3: CSARGTTGAGELFF.

CDR3 sequence: CASGLAGSSYNEQFF. This chain connects TRBV5-1 to TRBJ2-1; as DNA is missing, the TRBD2 call by TCRdb cannot be tested. The CDR3 is 15 residues long. Germline V gene sequence: CDR1 SGHRS, CDR2 YFSETQ. Complete variable domain (other parts from reference TRBV5-1 and TRBJ2-1): KAGVTQTPRYLIKTRGQQVTLSCSPISGHRSVSWYQQTPGQGLQFLFEYFSETQRNKGNFPGRFSGRQFSNSRSEMNVSTLELGDSALYLCASGLAGSSYNEQFFGPGTRLTVL.

The genes are TRBV5-1 and TRBJ2-7; TCRdb's assignment of TRBD1 cannot be checked, as there is no DNA. CDR1 and CDR2 from the germline V gene are SGHRS and YFSETQ. This CDR3 is 16 amino acids long. The CDR3: CASSPSLTGSSYEQYF.

J is TRBJ2-1 and V is TRBV5-1; TCRdb designates TRBD2, a call that cannot be tested without DNA. Germline assignment: CDR1 SGHRS and CDR2 YFSETQ. This CDR3 comprises 16 residues. The CDR3 sequence is CASSLVLAGTYNEQFF.

CDR3 sequence: CASRDSTYEQYF. V and J are TRBV5-1 and TRBJ2-7. In germline, CDR1 is SGHRS, CDR2 YFSETQ. The CDR3 is 12 amino acids.

The chain has TRBV4-2 and TRBJ2-1; the TCRdb call, TRBD2, lacks DNA for checking. CDR1 and CDR2 (germline): LGHNA, YNFKEQ. The CDR3 has 17 residues. The CDR3 protein is CASSQDGLGALYNEQFF.

The chain is built from TRBV20-1 and TRBJ2-1; TCRdb lists TRBD2, though no DNA is available to test this call. The CDR3 contains 14 residues. CDR1 is DFQATT and CDR2 is SNEGSKA in the germline V gene (reference sequence). Here the CDR3 reads CSARPTSGGNEQFF.